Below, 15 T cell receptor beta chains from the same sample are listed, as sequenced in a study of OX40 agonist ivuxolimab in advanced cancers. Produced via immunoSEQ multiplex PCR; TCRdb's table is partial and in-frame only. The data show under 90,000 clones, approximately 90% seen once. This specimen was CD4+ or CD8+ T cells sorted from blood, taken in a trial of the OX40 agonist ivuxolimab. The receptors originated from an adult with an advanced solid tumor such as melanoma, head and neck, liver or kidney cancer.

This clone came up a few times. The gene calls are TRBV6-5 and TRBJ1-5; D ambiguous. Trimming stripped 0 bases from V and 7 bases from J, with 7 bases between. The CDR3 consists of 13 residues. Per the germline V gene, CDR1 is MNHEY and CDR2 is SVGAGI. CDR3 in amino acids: CASSYSRFQPQHF. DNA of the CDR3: TGTGCCAGCAGTTACTCTCGTTTCCAGCCCCAGCATTTT.

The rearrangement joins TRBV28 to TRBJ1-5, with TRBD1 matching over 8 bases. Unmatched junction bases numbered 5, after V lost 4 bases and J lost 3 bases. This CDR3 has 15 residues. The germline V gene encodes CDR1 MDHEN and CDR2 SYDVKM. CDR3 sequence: CASSSRTGFNQPQHF. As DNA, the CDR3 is TGTGCCAGCAGTTCCAGGACAGGGTTCAATCAGCCCCAGCATTTT. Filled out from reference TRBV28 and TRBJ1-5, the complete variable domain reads DVKVTQSSRYLVKRTGEKVFLECVQDMDHENMFWYRQDPGLGLRLIYFSYDVKMKEKGDIPEGYSVSREKKERFSLILESASTNQTSMYLCASSSRTGFNQPQHFGDGTRLSIL.

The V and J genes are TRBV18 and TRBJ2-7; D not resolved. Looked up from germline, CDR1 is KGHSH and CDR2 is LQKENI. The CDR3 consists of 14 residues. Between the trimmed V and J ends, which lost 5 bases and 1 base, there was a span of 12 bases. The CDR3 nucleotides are TGTGCCAGCTCAAGGGAAGTAGAGTCCTACGAGCAGTACTTC. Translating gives CASSREVESYEQYF.

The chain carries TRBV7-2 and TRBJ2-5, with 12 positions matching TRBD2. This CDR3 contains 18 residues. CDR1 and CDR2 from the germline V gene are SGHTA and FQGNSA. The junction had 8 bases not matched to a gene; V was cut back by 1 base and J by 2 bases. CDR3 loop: CASSLVASGGAGQETQYF. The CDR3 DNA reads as TGTGCCAGCAGCTTAGTGGCTAGCGGGGGGGCAGGGCAAGAGACCCAGTACTTC.

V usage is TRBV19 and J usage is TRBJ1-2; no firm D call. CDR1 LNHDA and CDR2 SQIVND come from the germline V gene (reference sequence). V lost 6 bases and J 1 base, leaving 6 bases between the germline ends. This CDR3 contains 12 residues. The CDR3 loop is CASRAVNYGYTF. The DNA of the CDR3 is TGTGCCAGTAGGGCAGTTAACTATGGCTACACCTTC.

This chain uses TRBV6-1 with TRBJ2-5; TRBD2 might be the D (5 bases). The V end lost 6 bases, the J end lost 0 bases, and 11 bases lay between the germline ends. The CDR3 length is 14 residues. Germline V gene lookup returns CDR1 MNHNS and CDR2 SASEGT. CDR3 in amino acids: CASRGRLYQETQYF. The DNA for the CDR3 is TGTGCCAGCAGAGGGAGATTGTACCAAGAGACCCAGTACTTC.

As DNA, the CDR3 is TGTGCCAGTAGTATACCAGGGGGTGGAAACACCATATATTTT. Translation gives CASSIPGGGNTIYF. The genes are TRBV19 and TRBJ1-3; 7 nucleotides agree with TRBD1. Trimming took 2 bases from V and 3 from J; bases not matched to a gene: 1. The CDR3 contains 14 residues. The V gene's germline CDR1 is LNHDA and CDR2 SQIVND (reference sequence).

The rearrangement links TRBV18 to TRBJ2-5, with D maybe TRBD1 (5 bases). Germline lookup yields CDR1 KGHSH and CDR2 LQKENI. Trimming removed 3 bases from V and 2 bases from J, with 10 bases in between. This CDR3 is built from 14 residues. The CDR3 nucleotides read TGTGCCAGCTCACCGAGACAGAGACAAGAGACCCAGTACTTC. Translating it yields CASSPRQRQETQYF.

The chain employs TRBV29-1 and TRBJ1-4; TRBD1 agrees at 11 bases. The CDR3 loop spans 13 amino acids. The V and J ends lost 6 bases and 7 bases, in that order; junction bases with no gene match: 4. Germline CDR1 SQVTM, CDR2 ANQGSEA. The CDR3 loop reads CSVTGTGGEKLFF. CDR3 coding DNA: TGCAGCGTGACCGGGACAGGGGGTGAAAAACTGTTTTTT. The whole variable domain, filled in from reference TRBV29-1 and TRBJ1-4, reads SAVISQKPSRDICQRGTSLTIQCQVDSQVTMMFWYRQQPGQSLTLIATANQGSEATYESGFVIDKFPISRPNLTFSTLTVSNMSPEDSSIYLCSVTGTGGEKLFFGSGTQLSVL.

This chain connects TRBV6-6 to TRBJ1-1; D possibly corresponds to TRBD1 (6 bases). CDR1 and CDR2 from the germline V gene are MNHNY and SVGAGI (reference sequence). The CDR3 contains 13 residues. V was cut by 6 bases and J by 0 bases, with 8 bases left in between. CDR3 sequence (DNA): TGTGCCAGCAGGCAGGGGTTGAACACTGAAGCTTTCTTT. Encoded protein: CASRQGLNTEAFF.

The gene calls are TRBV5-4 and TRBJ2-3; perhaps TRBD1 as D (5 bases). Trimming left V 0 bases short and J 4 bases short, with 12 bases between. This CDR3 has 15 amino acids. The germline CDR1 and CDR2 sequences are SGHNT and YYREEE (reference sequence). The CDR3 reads CASSLAGFGADTQYF. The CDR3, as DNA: TGTGCCAGCAGCTTGGCAGGGTTTGGCGCAGATACGCAGTATTTT.

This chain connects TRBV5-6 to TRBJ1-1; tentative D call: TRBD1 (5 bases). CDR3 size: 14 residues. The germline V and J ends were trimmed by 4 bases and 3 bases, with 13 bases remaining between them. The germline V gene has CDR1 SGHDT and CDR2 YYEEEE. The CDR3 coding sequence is TGTGCCAGCAGCGTGGCTGTGGGGGACACTGAAGCTTTCTTT. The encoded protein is CASSVAVGDTEAFF.

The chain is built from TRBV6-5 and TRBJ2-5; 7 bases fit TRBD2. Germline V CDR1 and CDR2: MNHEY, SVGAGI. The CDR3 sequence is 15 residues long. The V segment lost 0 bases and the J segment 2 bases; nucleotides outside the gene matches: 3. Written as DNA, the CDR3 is TGTGCCAGCAGTTACTCGCTGGGGGGGCAAGAGACCCAGTACTTC. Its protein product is CASSYSLGGQETQYF.

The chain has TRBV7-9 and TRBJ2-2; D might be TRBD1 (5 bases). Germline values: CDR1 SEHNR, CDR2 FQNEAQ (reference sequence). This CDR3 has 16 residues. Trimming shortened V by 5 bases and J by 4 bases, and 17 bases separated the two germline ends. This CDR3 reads CASSPKGILSTGELFF. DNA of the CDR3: TGTGCCAGCAGCCCAAAGGGGATTTTGAGCACCGGGGAGCTGTTTTTT. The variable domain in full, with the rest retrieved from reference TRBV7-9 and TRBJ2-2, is DTGVSQNPRHKITKRGQNVTFRCDPISEHNRLYWYRQTLGQGPEFLTYFQNEAQLEKSRLLSDRFSAERPKGSFSTLEIQRTEQGDSAMYLCASSPKGILSTGELFFGEGSRLTVL.

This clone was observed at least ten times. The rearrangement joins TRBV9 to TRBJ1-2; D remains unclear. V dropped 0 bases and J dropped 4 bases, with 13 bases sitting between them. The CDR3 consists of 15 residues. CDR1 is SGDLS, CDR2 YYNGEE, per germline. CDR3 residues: CASSVGGNQAYGYTF. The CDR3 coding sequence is TGTGCCAGCAGCGTAGGAGGTAATCAAGCCTATGGCTACACCTTC.